The sequence of this TCR beta chain was determined in a study of cytomegalovirus exposure and HLA in healthy donors. Trimming shortened V by 5 bases and J by 3 bases, and 20 bases separated the two germline ends. The CDR3 extends over 16 amino acids. CDR1 is MNHEY, CDR2 SMNVEV, per germline (reference sequence). Study outcomes and limitations: Reportedly, fewer N-insertions than the approximately 690-donor mean appeared in an Asian-associated ancestry cluster in a later analysis. Association of a missense DCLRE1C variant with TCR beta V- and J-gene trimming was reported in a later analysis.

Of note for this clone: Its specificity is unknown.

The PCR was carried out with 60 Vbeta primers and 13 Jbeta primers. TCRdb's table, derived via immunoSEQ multiplex PCR, lists solely in-frame clones and lacks some. This repertoire shows about 160,000 clones, 82% found once; its top ten account for roughly 0.99%. The sequence was obtained from a girl aged 2-10 years in good health and CMV-seropositive. Sample: PBMCs. The gene calls are TRBV27 and TRBJ2-7; no definite D call. Written as DNA, the CDR3 is TGTGCCAGCAGTGCCCTCCGGGTCAGAATTAACTACGAGCAGTACTTC. Protein: CASSALRVRINYEQYF.